These T cell receptor beta chains were read from a single sample in a study of T cell repertoires in cytomegalovirus infection. TCRdb independently ran MiXCR on the reads; one entry per CDR3 protein. The table includes under 800,000 distinct CDR3 sequences, approximately 24% detected once. Sequencing was performed on CD8+ T cells from PBMCs. All receptors come from a human donor in good health (CMV status not recorded). Some clones in this sample may be carry-over from other donors' samples. The CDR3 runs from the conserved cysteine through the conserved F or W. A D gene is named only where the DNA matches it firmly. Only some rows state a clone size, as once, few, many or a class for expanded clones.

DNA: TGCAGCGTTGAAGGGCCCCTCTCCTACAATAAGCAGTTCTTC
CDR3: CSVEGPLSYNKQFF
size: NA
J: TRBJ2-1
V: TRBV29-1
D: NA

DNA: TGCAGCGTTGAAGACAGGGGGAGTGGGACCGGGGAGCTGTTTTTT
CDR3: CSVEDRGSGTGELFF
size: few
J: TRBJ2-2
V: TRBV29-1
D: TRBD1

DNA: TGTGCCAGCAGGCCTACTAGCGGGGAGTACAATGAGCAGTTCTTC
CDR3: CASRPTSGEYNEQFF
size: NA
J: TRBJ2-1
V: TRBV12-3/TRBV12-4
D: TRBD2

DNA: TGTGCCACTTCCGACAGCGGGGGAGACCAAGAGACCCAGTACTTC
CDR3: CATSDSGGDQETQYF
size: NA
J: TRBJ2-5
V: TRBV15
D: TRBD2

DNA: TGTGCCAGCAGTTACTCGCAGGGACAATCTTACAATGAGCAGTTCTTC
CDR3: CASSYSQGQSYNEQFF
size: NA
J: TRBJ2-1
V: TRBV6-2/TRBV6-3
D: NA

DNA: TGTGCCAGCAGCTTTCCCTTCACTGGGGCTTTCTTT
CDR3: CASSFPFTGAFF
size: many
J: TRBJ1-1
V: TRBV7-2
D: NA

DNA: TGTGCCAGCAGCGAGGACGGGCGAGGCACTGAAGCTTTCTTT
CDR3: CASSEDGRGTEAFF
size: many
J: TRBJ1-1
V: TRBV7-8
D: NA

DNA: TGTGCCAGCAGCTGGGACAGGCCCTACGAGCAGTACTTC
CDR3: CASSWDRPYEQYF
size: few
J: TRBJ2-7
V: TRBV6-1
D: TRBD1

DNA: TGTGCCAGCAGCTGGGGCGGTCTACCCTTAGCCAAAAACATTCAGTACTTC
CDR3: CASSWGGLPLAKNIQYF
size: few
J: TRBJ2-4
V: TRBV6-2/TRBV6-3
D: NA

DNA: TGTGCCAGCTATCTGGCCAGGGAGATTACCACCGGGGAGCTGTTTTTT
CDR3: CASYLAREITTGELFF
size: many
J: TRBJ2-2
V: TRBV6-6
D: NA

DNA: TGCAGTGCCGCTTCCGACAGTCATACGCAGTATTTT
CDR3: CSAASDSHTQYF
size: few
J: TRBJ2-3
V: TRBV20-1
D: NA

DNA: TGCGCCAGCAGCCAAGGTGGGGGTTTCTACAATGAGCAGTTCTTC
CDR3: CASSQGGGFYNEQFF
size: many
J: TRBJ2-1
V: TRBV4-1
D: NA

DNA: TGTGCCAGCAGTCTCGCCGAGCAGTACTTC
CDR3: CASSLAEQYF
size: few
J: TRBJ2-7
V: TRBV2
D: NA

DNA: TGTGCCAGCGGGCCTCTAGGGACTCATCCGGATACGCAGTATTTT
CDR3: CASGPLGTHPDTQYF
size: many
J: TRBJ2-3
V: TRBV6-2/TRBV6-3
D: NA

DNA: TGCAGTGCTAGAGCCAGGGGCCAGTATAGCGGTAATTCACCCCTCCACTTT
CDR3: CSARARGQYSGNSPLHF
size: NA
J: TRBJ1-6
V: TRBV20-1
D: NA

DNA: TGTGCCATCACCGGGGACGAAAGCTCCTACAATGAGCAGTTCTTC
CDR3: CAITGDESSYNEQFF
size: many
J: TRBJ2-1
V: TRBV10-3
D: NA

DNA: TGCAGCGCGGAGGAGGGAAACGCCTACAATGAGCAGTTCTTC
CDR3: CSAEEGNAYNEQFF
size: NA
J: TRBJ2-1
V: TRBV29-1
D: NA

DNA: TGTGCCTCCCGATTCCATAGCTCCTACGAGCAGTACTTC
CDR3: CASRFHSSYEQYF
size: NA
J: TRBJ2-7
V: TRBV10-3
D: NA

DNA: TGTGCCAGCAGGGGGAGGAGACAGCCAGTCCAAGAGACCCAGTACTTC
CDR3: CASRGRRQPVQETQYF
size: many
J: TRBJ2-5
V: TRBV25-1
D: NA

DNA: TGTGCCACCAGCAGAGTTACCGATAACTATGGCTACACCTTC
CDR3: CATSRVTDNYGYTF
size: few
J: TRBJ1-2
V: TRBV15
D: NA

DNA: TGTGCCAGCAGCTGGGACAGGAAGATTAATTCACCCCTCCACTTT
CDR3: CASSWDRKINSPLHF
size: few
J: TRBJ1-6
V: TRBV5-6
D: TRBD1

DNA: TGTGCCAGCAGTGGCAAAAGCTACAGCTCTTATGGCTACACCTTC
CDR3: CASSGKSYSSYGYTF
size: NA
J: TRBJ1-2
V: TRBV2
D: NA

DNA: TGTGCCAGCAGCCGGGGCTACGAGCAGTACTTC
CDR3: CASSRGYEQYF
size: many
J: TRBJ2-7
V: TRBV12-3/TRBV12-4
D: NA

DNA: TGTGCCAGCAGTTCGCCGCAGGGGGAGCGGACTGAAGCTTTCTTT
CDR3: CASSSPQGERTEAFF
size: NA
J: TRBJ1-1
V: TRBV27
D: TRBD1

DNA: TGTGCCAGCAGCGAAAGGACAGGGTGGATCTACGAGCAGTACTTC
CDR3: CASSERTGWIYEQYF
size: few
J: TRBJ2-7
V: TRBV7-3
D: TRBD1

DNA: TGTGCCAGCAGTTTGGGACAGAAAAATGAGCAGTTCTTC
CDR3: CASSLGQKNEQFF
size: many
J: TRBJ2-1
V: TRBV6-5
D: TRBD1

DNA: TGTGCCAGCAGCCCACTCTTCCCGGGACGGCCCAGGGACAATGAGCAGTTCTTC
CDR3: CASSPLFPGRPRDNEQFF
size: NA
J: TRBJ2-1
V: TRBV7-3
D: NA